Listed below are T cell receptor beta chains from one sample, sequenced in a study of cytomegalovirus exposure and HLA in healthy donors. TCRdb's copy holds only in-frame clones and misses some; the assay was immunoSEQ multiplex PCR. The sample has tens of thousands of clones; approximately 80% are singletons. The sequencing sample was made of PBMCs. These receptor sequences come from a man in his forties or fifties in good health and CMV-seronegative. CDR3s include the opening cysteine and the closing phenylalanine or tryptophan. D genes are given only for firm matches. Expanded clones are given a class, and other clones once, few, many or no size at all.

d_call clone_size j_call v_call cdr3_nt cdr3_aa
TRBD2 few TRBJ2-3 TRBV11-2 TGTGCCAGCAGCTCCCTAGCTACTAGCGGGGGTGATACGCAGTATTTT CASSSLATSGGDTQYF
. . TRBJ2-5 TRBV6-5 TGTGCCAGCAGCCCAATCGACAGAAAAGTAAAGACCCAGTACTTC CASSPIDRKVKTQYF
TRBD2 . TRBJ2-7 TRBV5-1 TGCGCCAGCAGCCCGAGACTAGCGGGGCTGGTCGAGCAGTACTTC CASSPRLAGLVEQYF
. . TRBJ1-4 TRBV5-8 TGTGCCAGCAGCTTGACCCAGGGCCCCGGCATTGAAAAACTGTTTTTT CASSLTQGPGIEKLFF
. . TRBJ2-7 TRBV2 TGTGCCAGCAGACAGGGCCAGCAGTACTTC CASRQGQQYF
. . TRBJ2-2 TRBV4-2 TGTGCCAGCAGCCAAGAAGTCATACGGGGGGCCCCCTCCGGGGAGCTGTTTTTT CASSQEVIRGAPSGELFF
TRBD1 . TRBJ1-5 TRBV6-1 TGTGCCAGCACCGGGACAGGCGGTAATCAGCCCCAGCATTTT CASTGTGGNQPQHF
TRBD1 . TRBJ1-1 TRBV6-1 TGTGCCAGCAGGGGGGACAGAACAGCTGAAGCTTTCTTT CASRGDRTAEAFF
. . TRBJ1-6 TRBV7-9 TGTGCCAGCAGCCCCTCGGGGGGCCATTCACCCCTCCACTTT CASSPSGGHSPLHF
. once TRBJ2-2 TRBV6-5 TGTGCCAGCAGTTTCTACAGGCCGTCGAACACCGGGGAGCTGTTTTTT CASSFYRPSNTGELFF
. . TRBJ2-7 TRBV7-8 TGTGCCAGCAGCAAGAGGGGGGGCGGCTCCTACGAGCAGTACTTC CASSKRGGGSYEQYF
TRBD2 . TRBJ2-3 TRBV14 TGTGCCAGCAGCCAAGGAAAGGCTAGCGGGGGTTCCACAGATACGCAGTATTTT CASSQGKASGGSTDTQYF
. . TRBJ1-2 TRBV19 TGTGCGAGCGGAGTAAATGGCTACACCTTC CASGVNGYTF
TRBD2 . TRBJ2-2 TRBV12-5 TGTGCTAGTGGTATGAGCGGGGCGGGGAACACCGGGGAGCTGTTTTTT CASGMSGAGNTGELFF
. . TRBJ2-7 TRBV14 TGTGCCAGCAGCGTACTCAAAGGAGGCGAGCAGTACTTC CASSVLKGGEQYF
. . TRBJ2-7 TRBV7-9 TGTGCCAGCAATCCTAGCGAACACTCCTACGAGCAGTACTTC CASNPSEHSYEQYF
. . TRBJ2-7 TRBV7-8 TGTGCCAGCAGCTTAGCAGTTCAGGGCGAGCAGTACTTC CASSLAVQGEQYF
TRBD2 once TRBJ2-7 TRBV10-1 TGCGCCAGCAGTGAGGGGCTAGCGGGGGACCCCTACGAGCAGTACTTC CASSEGLAGDPYEQYF
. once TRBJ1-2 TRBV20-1 TGCAGTGTCCAGGCGGGCTATGGCTACACCTTC CSVQAGYGYTF
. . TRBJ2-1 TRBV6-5 TGTGCCAGCAGTTACGGGGGGTACAATGAGCAGTTCTTC CASSYGGYNEQFF
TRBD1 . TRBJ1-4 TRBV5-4 TGTGCCAGCAGCTTGGGGGGGACAGGGATGGAAAAACTGTTTTTT CASSLGGTGMEKLFF
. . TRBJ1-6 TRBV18 TGTGCCAGCTCCCTCCGCTTGTCAGGCGGAGGCTCACCCCTCCACTTT CASSLRLSGGGSPLHF
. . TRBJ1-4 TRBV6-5 TGTGCCAGCAGTTACTCGACAGCAACTAATGAAAAACTGTTTTTT CASSYSTATNEKLFF
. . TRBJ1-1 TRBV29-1 TGCAGCGGCCTTGCCGGTGGCACTGAAGCTTTCTTT CSGLAGGTEAFF
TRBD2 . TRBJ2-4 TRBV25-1 TGTGCCAGCAGTAAAGCGGGGGTAGCCAAAAACATTCAGTACTTC CASSKAGVAKNIQYF
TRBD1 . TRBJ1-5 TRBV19 TGTGCCAGTAGCCCCCCCCAGGGGGGCAATCAGCCCCAGCATTTT CASSPPQGGNQPQHF
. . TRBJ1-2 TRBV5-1 TGCGCCAGCAGCTTTGACAGGAACTATGGCTACACCTTC CASSFDRNYGYTF